This record looks at one TCR beta chain sequence and its context. The identical CDR3 is also encoded by other nucleotide sequences in the sample. This record comes from a study of shared clonotypes between healthy human individuals. Germline V gene data show CDR1 as MDHEN and CDR2 as SYDVKM. This CDR3 has 14 amino acids. V lost 3 bases and J lost 3, with 12 bases in between. The naive CD8 population came from CD45RO-negative cells selected for CCR7, without terminally differentiated effector memory CD45RA+ cells. The donors, all of them Caucasian adults, lived in Nashville, Tennessee. Using 200 ng DNA, 25,000 to 35,000 T cell genomes, the sorted-subset replicate PCRs were run. Here immunoSEQ multiplex PCR was the method, and the copy in TCRdb shows in-frame clones only, minus some. The sample has about 2.1 million clones, about 92% seen once.

The V gene is TRBV28, the J gene TRBJ2-7; D may be TRBD1 or TRBD2 (5 bases each). This TCR was sampled from a man aged 18 to 30 in good health. Some clones in this sample may be carry-over from other donors' samples. The material sequenced was naive CD8+ T cells from PBMCs. Here the CDR3 DNA reads TGTGCCAGCAGTTTGAGGGGCGCCCTCTACGAGCAGTACTTC. This sequence encodes CASSLRGALYEQYF.